This T cell receptor (beta chain) is drawn from a study of shared clonotypes between healthy human individuals. The study, taken as a whole, reports: A few donors shared about 4.8% of their naive CD4 clonotypes. Relative to memory subsets, naive subsets generally showed larger estimated richness. The expectation was that sequencing depth would affect clonotype sharing among donors.

The study drew all its donors from Caucasian adults living in Nashville, Tennessee. The protocol was immunoSEQ multiplex PCR, while the TCRdb copy is restricted to in-frame clones and leaves out a portion. The repertoire holds 2 million to 2.5 million clones, about 90% seen once, with 0.37% in the top ten. The CDR3 extends over 19 amino acids. V lost 5 bases, J lost 2 bases, and 25 bases lay in between. Per germline, CDR1 MDHEN and CDR2 SYDVKM. In the case of this clone: The antigen is undetermined.

The chain is built from TRBV28 and TRBJ1-5; D is unresolved. This receptor was taken from a man aged 18 to 29 in good health. Some clones in this sample may be carry-over from other donors' samples. The specimen sequenced was naive CD4+ T cells from PBMCs. Subset indicated: CD45RA+ positively selected. The CDR3 reads CASSVLGQEEPSGNQPQHF. For the CDR3, the DNA is TGTGCCAGCAGTGTCTTGGGTCAGGAGGAGCCTAGTGGCAATCAGCCCCAGCATTTT.